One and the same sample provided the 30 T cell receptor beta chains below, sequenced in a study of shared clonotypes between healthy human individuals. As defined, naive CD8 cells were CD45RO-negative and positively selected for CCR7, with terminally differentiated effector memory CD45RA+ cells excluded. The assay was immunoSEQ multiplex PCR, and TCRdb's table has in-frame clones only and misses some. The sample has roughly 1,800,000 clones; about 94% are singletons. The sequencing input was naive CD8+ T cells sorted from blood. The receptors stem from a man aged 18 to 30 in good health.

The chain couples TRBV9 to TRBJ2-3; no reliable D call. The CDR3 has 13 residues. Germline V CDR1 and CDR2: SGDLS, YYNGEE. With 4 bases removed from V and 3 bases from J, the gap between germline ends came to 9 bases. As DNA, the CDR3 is TGTGCCAGCAGCACTCATGGGACAGATACGCAGTATTTT. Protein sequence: CASSTHGTDTQYF.

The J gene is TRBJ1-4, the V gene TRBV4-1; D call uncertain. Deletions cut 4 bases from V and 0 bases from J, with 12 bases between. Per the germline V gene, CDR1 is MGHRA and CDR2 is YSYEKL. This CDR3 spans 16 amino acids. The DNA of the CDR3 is TGCGCCAGCAGCCTTGAACCCCCAGCAACTAATGAAAAACTGTTTTTT. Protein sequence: CASSLEPPATNEKLFF.

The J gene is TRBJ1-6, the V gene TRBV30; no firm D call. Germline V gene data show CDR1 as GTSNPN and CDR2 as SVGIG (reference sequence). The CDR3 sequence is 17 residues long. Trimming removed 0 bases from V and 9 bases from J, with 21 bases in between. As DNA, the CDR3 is TGTGCCTGGAGTGTACTCCCCGGACGGGATGAAGGTTCACCCCTCCACTTT. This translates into CAWSVLPGRDEGSPLHF.

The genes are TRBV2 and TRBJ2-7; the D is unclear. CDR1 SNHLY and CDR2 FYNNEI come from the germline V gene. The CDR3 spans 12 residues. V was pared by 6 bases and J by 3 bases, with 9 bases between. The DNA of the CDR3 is TGTGCCAGCAGGGCCCCACTCTACGAGCAGTACTTC. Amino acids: CASRAPLYEQYF.

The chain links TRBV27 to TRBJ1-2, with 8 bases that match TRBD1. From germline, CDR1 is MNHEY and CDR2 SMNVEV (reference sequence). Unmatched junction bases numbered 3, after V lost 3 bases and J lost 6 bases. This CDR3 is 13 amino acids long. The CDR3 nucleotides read TGTGCCAGCAGTTTCGACAGGGGTAATGGCTACACCTTC. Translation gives CASSFDRGNGYTF.

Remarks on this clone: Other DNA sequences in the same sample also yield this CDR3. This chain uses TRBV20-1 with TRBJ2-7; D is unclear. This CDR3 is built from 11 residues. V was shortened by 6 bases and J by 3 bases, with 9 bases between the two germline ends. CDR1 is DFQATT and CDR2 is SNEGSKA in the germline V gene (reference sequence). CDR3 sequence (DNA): TGCAGTGCCCGAGTCGACTACGAGCAGTACTTC. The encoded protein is CSARVDYEQYF.

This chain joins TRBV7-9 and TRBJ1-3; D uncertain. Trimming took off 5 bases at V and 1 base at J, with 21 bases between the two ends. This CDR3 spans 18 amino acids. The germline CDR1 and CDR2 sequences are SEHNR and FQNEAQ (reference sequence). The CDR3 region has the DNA TGTGCCAGCAGCCCACCGGACGGTACGGCTTATTCTGGAAACACCATATATTTT. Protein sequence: CASSPPDGTAYSGNTIYF.

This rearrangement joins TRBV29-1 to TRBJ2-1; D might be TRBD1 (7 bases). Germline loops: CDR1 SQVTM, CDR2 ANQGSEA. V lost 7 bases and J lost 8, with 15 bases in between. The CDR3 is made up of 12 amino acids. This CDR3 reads CSGMEGADEQFF. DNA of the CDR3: TGCAGCGGGATGGAGGGGGCGGATGAGCAGTTCTTC.

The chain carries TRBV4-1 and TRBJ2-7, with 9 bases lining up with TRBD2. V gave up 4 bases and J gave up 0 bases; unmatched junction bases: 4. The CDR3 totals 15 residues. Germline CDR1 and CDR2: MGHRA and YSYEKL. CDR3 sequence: CASSLGGGVSYEQYF. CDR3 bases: TGCGCCAGCAGCCTAGGCGGGGGGGTCTCCTACGAGCAGTACTTC.

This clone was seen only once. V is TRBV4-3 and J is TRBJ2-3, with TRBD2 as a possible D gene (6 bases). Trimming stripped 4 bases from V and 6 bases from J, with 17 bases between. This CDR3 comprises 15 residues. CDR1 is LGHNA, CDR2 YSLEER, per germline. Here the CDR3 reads CASSRLTGTQDTQYF. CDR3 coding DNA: TGCGCCAGCAGCCGATTAACCGGGACTCAGGATACGCAGTATTTT.

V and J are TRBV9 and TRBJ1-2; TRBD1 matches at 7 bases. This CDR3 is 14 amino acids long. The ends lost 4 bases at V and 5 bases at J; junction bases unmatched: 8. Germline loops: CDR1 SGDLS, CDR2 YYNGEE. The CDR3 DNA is TGTGCCAGCAGCCCTCCCGGGACAGAGTATGGCTACACCTTC. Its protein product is CASSPPGTEYGYTF.

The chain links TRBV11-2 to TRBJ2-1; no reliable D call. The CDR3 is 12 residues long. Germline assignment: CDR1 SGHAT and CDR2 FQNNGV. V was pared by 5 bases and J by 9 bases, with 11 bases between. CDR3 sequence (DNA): TGTGCCAGCAGCCCATTCAGTGGTGAGCAGTTCTTC. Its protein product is CASSPFSGEQFF.

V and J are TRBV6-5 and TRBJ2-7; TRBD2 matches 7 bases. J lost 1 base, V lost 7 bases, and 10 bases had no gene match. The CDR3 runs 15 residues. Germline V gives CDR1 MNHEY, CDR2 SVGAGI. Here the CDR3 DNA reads TGTGCCAGCACCGACTACGCCGGGGGGTCCTACGAGCAGTACTTC. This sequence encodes CASTDYAGGSYEQYF.

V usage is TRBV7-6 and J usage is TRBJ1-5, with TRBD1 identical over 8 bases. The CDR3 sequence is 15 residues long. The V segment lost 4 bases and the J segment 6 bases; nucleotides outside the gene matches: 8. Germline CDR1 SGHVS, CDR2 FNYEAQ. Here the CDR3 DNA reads TGTGCCAGCAGCTCGGAACCAGGGGGCAGTCAGCCCCAGCATTTT. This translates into CASSSEPGGSQPQHF.

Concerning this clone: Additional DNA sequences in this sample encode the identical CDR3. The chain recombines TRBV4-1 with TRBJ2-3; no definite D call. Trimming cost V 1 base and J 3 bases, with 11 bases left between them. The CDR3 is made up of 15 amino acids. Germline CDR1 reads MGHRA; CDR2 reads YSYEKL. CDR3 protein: CASSQGTVGTDTQYF. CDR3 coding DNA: TGCGCCAGCAGCCAAGGTACGGTCGGGACAGATACGCAGTATTTT.

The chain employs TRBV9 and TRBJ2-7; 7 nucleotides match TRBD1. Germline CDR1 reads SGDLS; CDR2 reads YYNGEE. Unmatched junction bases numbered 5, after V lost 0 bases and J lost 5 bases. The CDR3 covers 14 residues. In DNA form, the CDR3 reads TGTGCCAGCAGCGTAGGAGGGGGCGCGAACGAGCAGTACTTC. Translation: CASSVGGGANEQYF.

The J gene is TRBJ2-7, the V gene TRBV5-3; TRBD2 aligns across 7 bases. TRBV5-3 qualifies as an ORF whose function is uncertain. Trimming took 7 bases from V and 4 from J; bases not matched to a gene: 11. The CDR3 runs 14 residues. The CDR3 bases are TGTGCCAGAGGAGCCGGGACTATCTTTTACGAGCAGTACTTC. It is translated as CARGAGTIFYEQYF.

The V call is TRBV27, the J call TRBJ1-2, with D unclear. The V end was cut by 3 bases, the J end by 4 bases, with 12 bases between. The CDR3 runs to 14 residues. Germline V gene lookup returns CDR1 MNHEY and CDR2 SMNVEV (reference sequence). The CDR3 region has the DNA TGTGCCAGCAGTTTTTTAGGCAGTCCCTATGGCTACACCTTC. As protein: CASSFLGSPYGYTF.

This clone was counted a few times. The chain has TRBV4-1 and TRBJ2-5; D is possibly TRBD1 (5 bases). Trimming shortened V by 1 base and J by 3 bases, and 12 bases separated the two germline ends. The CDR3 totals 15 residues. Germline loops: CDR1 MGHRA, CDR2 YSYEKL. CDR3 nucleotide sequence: TGCGCCAGCAGCCAAGTGGCCAGGGTAGAAGAGACCCAGTACTTC. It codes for CASSQVARVEETQYF.

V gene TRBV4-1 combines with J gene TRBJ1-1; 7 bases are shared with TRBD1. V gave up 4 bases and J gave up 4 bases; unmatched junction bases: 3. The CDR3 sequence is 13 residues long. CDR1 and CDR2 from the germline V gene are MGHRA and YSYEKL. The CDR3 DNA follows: TGCGCCAGCAGCCTCACAGGGGCCACTGAAGCTTTCTTT. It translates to CASSLTGATEAFF.

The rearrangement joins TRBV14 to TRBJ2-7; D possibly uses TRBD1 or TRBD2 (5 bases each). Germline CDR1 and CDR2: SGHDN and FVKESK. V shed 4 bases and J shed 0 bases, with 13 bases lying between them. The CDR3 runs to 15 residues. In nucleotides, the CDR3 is TGTGCCAGCAGCCTGAGGGGATACAGCTCCTACGAGCAGTACTTC. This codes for CASSLRGYSSYEQYF.

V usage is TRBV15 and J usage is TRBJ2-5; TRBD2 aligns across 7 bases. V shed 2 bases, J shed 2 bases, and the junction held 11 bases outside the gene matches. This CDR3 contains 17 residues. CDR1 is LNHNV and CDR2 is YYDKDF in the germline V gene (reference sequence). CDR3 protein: CATSRYPPLAAQETQYF. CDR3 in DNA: TGTGCCACCAGCAGATACCCCCCTCTAGCGGCGCAAGAGACCCAGTACTTC. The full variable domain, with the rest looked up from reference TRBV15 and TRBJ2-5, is DAMVIQNPRYQVTQFGKPVTLSCSQTLNHNVMYWYQQKSSQAPKLLFHYYDKDFNNEADTPDNFQSRRPNTSFCFLDIRSPGLGDTAMYLCATSRYPPLAAQETQYFGPGTRLLVL.

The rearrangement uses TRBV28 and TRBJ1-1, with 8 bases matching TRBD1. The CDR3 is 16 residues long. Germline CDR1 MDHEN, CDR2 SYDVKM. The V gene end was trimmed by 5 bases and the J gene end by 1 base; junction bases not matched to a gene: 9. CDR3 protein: CASSVTGGEGNTEAFF. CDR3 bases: TGTGCCAGCAGTGTTACAGGGGGTGAAGGGAACACTGAAGCTTTCTTT.

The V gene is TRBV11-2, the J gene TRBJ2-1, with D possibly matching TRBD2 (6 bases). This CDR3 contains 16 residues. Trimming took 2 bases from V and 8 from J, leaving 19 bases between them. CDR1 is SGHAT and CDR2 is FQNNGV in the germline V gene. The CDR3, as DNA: TGTGCCAGCAGCTTAATCGGGGGAGGCCTCAGCTATGAGCAGTTCTTC. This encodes CASSLIGGGLSYEQFF.

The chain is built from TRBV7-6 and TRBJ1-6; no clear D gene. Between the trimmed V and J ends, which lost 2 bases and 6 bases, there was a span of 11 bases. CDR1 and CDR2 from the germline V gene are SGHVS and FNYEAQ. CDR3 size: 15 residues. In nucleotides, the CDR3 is TGTGCCAGCAGCTTATCGCCAGAAAGTAATTCACCCCTCCACTTT. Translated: CASSLSPESNSPLHF.

This CDR3 reads CASSLDSGTGDYGYTF. The DNA of the CDR3 is TGTGCCAGCAGCTTAGATTCCGGGACAGGGGACTATGGCTACACCTTC. This sequence joins TRBV11-2 and TRBJ1-2; the match to TRBD1 covers 10 bases. This CDR3 spans 16 amino acids. Looked up from germline, CDR1 is SGHAT and CDR2 is FQNNGV. Germline trimming cut 0 bases from V and 3 bases from J; bases unmatched to any gene: 4.

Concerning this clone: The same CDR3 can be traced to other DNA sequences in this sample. The CDR3 DNA follows: TGTGCCAGCAGCTTTCTGGGCTCCTACGAGCAGTACTTC. Translated: CASSFLGSYEQYF. This sequence joins TRBV7-2 and TRBJ2-7, with unresolved D. The CDR3 covers 13 residues. CDR1 and CDR2 from the germline V gene are SGHTA and FQGNSA. The ends were cut back, 3 bases at V and 0 bases at J, with 6 bases in the middle.

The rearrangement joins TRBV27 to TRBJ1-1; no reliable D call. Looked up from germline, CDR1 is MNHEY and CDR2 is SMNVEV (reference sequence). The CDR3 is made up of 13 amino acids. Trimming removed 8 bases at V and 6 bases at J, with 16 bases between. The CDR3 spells CASRYADSPEAFF. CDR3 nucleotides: TGTGCCAGCCGCTACGCGGATTCCCCTGAAGCTTTCTTT.

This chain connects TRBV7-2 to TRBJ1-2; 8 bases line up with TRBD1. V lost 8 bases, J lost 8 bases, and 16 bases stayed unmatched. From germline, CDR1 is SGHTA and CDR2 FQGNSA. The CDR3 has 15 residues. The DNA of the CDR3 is TGTGCCAGCGCTTCTCTCCTTGGGACAGGCGGGGGCTACACCTTC. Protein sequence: CASASLLGTGGGYTF. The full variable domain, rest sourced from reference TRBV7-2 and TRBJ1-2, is GAGVSQSPSNKVTEKGKDVELRCDPISGHTALYWYRQSLGQGLEFLIYFQGNSAPDKSGLPSDRFSAERTGGSVSTLTIQRTQQEDSAVYLCASASLLGTGGGYTFGSGTRLTVV.

Here the CDR3 reads CASSLSPGQGLEQYF. The CDR3 nucleotides read TGTGCCAGCAGTTTAAGTCCGGGACAGGGGCTCGAGCAGTACTTC. V is TRBV28 and J is TRBJ2-7; 10 nucleotides line up with TRBD1. Germline CDR1 and CDR2: MDHEN and SYDVKM. CDR3 length: 15 amino acids. The ends lost 2 bases at V and 6 bases at J; junction bases unmatched: 7.